This TCR beta chain was identified in a study of T cells in Graves' hyperthyroidism and ophthalmopathy. Study findings and constraints: Ophthalmopathy was model-predicted a median 6.5 months pre-onset.

After removal of 5 bases from V and 7 bases from J, the junction contained 10 bases not matched to a gene. CDR1 and CDR2 (germline): MNHEY, SVGEGT. The CDR3 is 16 amino acids. Over 18 months, lack of ophthalmopathy progression marked Graves' hyperthyroidism as stable. The study enrolled patients aged 18 to 65 with newly diagnosed hyperthyroidism of under 2 months' duration. In its sample, this clonotype was seen many times. The target antigen is unknown. Amplification targeted TCR beta CDR3 regions from RNA transcripts. Primed by the HTBI set, a first-round RT-PCR was run on the TCR CDR3. TCRdb used MiXCR to reprocess the multiplex PCR reads, holding one entry per CDR3 protein. The sample consists of 540,000 or so distinct CDR3 sequences, around 16% of them appearing once.

This receptor was taken from a woman under 40 with Graves' hyperthyroidism. Material: blood. This chain uses TRBV6-2 or TRBV6-3 with TRBJ2-7; 14 bases map to TRBD2. CDR3 DNA: TGTGCCAGCAGTCCCTTGGGACTAGCGGGAGCGGATGAGCAGTACTTC. It specifies CASSPLGLAGADEQYF.